The 29 T cell receptor beta chains below come from one sample, sequenced in a study of blood T cells in healthy people across ages. Primers used in a second PCR of roughly 7 to 12 cycles were a sample-barcoded 5' primer and a J-beta primer mix. TCRdb used MiXCR to reprocess the 5' RACE reads, holding one entry per CDR3 protein. The sample shows 850,000 to 1,000,000 distinct CDR3 sequences, about 53% of them seen only once. The sequencing sample was made of blood. The source of these receptors is a woman aged 60-75 years in good health.

The chain combines TRBV12-5 with TRBJ2-7; 8 bases are a match to TRBD2. The last part of the DNA fits TRBJ2-5 better; the J call may be wrong. The CDR3 is made up of 19 amino acids. The V gene's germline CDR1 is LGHNT and CDR2 FRNRAP. The CDR3 loop reads CASGLVIDGTVAGQETQYF. For the CDR3, the DNA is TGTGCTAGTGGTTTGGTAATAGACGGGACGGTAGCGGGGCAAGAGACCCAGTACTTC.

Remarks on this clonotype: A far larger clone is only one base removed, so a read error is likely. This chain connects TRBV7-7 to TRBJ2-1; 10 nucleotides match TRBD1. The CDR3 length is 13 residues. Germline V gene data show CDR1 as SSHAT and CDR2 as FNYEAQ (reference sequence). Trimming took 5 bases from V and 13 from J; bases not matched to a gene: 8. The CDR3 sequence: CASSRDRGETQFF. CDR3 coding DNA: TGTGCCAGCAGCCGGGACAGGGGAGAGACCCAGTTCTTC.

This clonotype was seen only once. Germline and junction disagree at one end, which may indicate a read error. V and J are TRBV10-3 and TRBJ2-5; 7 bases fit TRBD2. This CDR3 spans 15 amino acids. CDR1 and CDR2 from the germline V gene are ENHRY and SYGVKD. Here the CDR3 DNA reads TGTGCCATCAGTCTAGGACTAGGGTGGGAAGAGACCCGGTACTTC. Translation gives CAISLGLGWEETRYF.

At least ten counts were recorded for this clonotype. This CDR3 reads CAISDGRLEQYF. CDR3 nucleotide sequence: TGTGCCATCAGTGATGGACGCCTCGAGCAGTACTTC. V is TRBV10-3 and J is TRBJ2-7; D ambiguous. Trimming removed 3 bases from V and 6 bases from J, with 9 bases in between. From germline, CDR1 is ENHRY and CDR2 SYGVKD. CDR3 length: 12 amino acids.

This clonotype was picked up one time. The chain recombines TRBV5-8 with TRBJ2-3, with 9 nucleotides matching TRBD2. With 3 bases clipped from V and 0 bases from J, the junction kept 14 bases outside the gene matches. This CDR3 has 19 amino acids. Germline V gene lookup returns CDR1 SGHTS and CDR2 YDEGEE. The CDR3 reads CASSSNIILAGPSTDTQYF. The CDR3 DNA reads TGTGCCAGCAGCTCAAATATCATACTAGCGGGCCCTAGCACAGATACGCAGTATTTT.

The genes are TRBV20-1 and TRBJ2-4; 12 bases line up with TRBD2. Near its end, the DNA agrees better with TRBJ2-7, so the J call may be wrong. Germline loops: CDR1 DFQATT, CDR2 SNEGSKA (reference sequence). This CDR3 has 15 amino acids. CDR3 residues: CSAIIPTSGSYEQYF. Here the CDR3 DNA reads TGCAGTGCCATTATTCCGACTAGCGGGAGCTACGAGCAGTACTTC.

The V and J genes are TRBV29-1 and TRBJ1-3; D uncertain. Germline V gene sequence: CDR1 SQVTM, CDR2 ANQGSEA. V was shortened by 6 bases and J by 4 bases, with 7 bases between the two germline ends. The CDR3 is made up of 11 amino acids. The CDR3 loop is CSVSTGNTIYF. Written as DNA, the CDR3 is TGCAGCGTCTCGACGGGAAACACCATATATTTT.

There are a few counts of this clonotype. This chain joins TRBV12-3 or TRBV12-4 and TRBJ2-7; 10 bases are shared with TRBD1. This CDR3 is built from 16 residues. V was pared by 6 bases and J by 4 bases, with 12 bases of the junction left unmatched. Here the CDR3 DNA reads TGTGCCAGCAGCTACTCACTAGGACAGGGGGGATACGAGCAGTACTTC. Protein sequence: CASSYSLGQGGYEQYF.

This clonotype was observed many times. V and J are TRBV29-1 and TRBJ2-7, with D perhaps assigned TRBD1 or TRBD2 (5 bases each). Germline V lookup: CDR1 SQVTM, CDR2 ANQGSEA. CDR3 size: 11 residues. Trimming took off 4 bases at V and 4 bases at J, with 8 bases between the two ends. The CDR3 loop reads CSVVWGYEQYF. CDR3 coding DNA: TGCAGCGTTGTTTGGGGGTACGAGCAGTACTTC.

The DNA for the CDR3 is TGCGCCAGCAGTGGGGGAGGCTCCCCCTACGAGCAGTACTTC. As protein: CASSGGGSPYEQYF. V is TRBV10-1 and J is TRBJ2-7, with D possibly TRBD2 on 6 matching bases. Per germline, CDR1 WNHNN and CDR2 SYGVQD (reference sequence). Trimming shortened V by 4 bases and J by 2 bases, and 12 bases separated the two germline ends. This CDR3 region has 14 residues.

The chain couples TRBV28 to TRBJ2-7; D remains ambiguous. CDR3 length: 14 amino acids. Germline V gives CDR1 MDHEN, CDR2 SYDVKM. The germline V and J ends were trimmed by 3 bases and 7 bases, with 16 bases remaining between them. The CDR3 reads CASSLRRQPWEQYF. The CDR3 DNA sequence: TGTGCCAGCAGTTTGCGGCGCCAGCCTTGGGAGCAGTACTTC. Together with reference TRBV28 and TRBJ2-7, the CDR3 gives the full variable domain: DVKVTQSSRYLVKRTGEKVFLECVQDMDHENMFWYRQDPGLGLRLIYFSYDVKMKEKGDIPEGYSVSREKKERFSLILESASTNQTSMYLCASSLRRQPWEQYFGPGTRLTVT.

The rearrangement links TRBV3-1 to TRBJ2-1, with TRBD2 identical over 16 bases. Germline lookup yields CDR1 LGHDT and CDR2 YNNKEL (reference sequence). The CDR3 has 17 residues. Germline trimming cut 2 bases from V and 8 bases from J; bases unmatched to any gene: 6. CDR3 nucleotides: TGTGCCAGCAGCCAACCGGGACTAGCGGGAGGGCCCCATGAGCAGTTCTTC. Its translation: CASSQPGLAGGPHEQFF.

The V and J genes are TRBV20-1 and TRBJ2-7, with no clear D. Germline V gene data show CDR1 as DFQATT and CDR2 as SNEGSKA (reference sequence). V was clipped by 2 bases and J by 0 bases, with 14 bases between them. CDR3 size: 15 residues. The DNA for the CDR3 is TGCAGTGCTAGACCAATGACTGTTTCCTCCTACGAGCAGTACTTC. It is translated as CSARPMTVSSYEQYF.

V is TRBV28 and J is TRBJ2-7; maybe TRBD2 (6 bases). Germline V CDR1 and CDR2: MDHEN, SYDVKM. Trimming shortened V by 7 bases and J by 3 bases, and 13 bases separated the two germline ends. The CDR3 consists of 13 residues. The CDR3 DNA follows: TGTGCCAGCACATACGGGGGTAACTACGAGCAGTACTTC. It is translated as CASTYGGNYEQYF.

The table lists this clonotype with many counts. The chain recombines TRBV29-1 with TRBJ2-7; tentative D call: TRBD1 (5 bases). Germline CDR1 SQVTM, CDR2 ANQGSEA. Trimming shortened V by 4 bases and J by 2 bases, and 12 bases separated the two germline ends. This CDR3 has 13 residues. The chain's CDR3 is CSVAAGPTYEQYF. CDR3 bases: TGCAGCGTTGCGGCAGGGCCGACCTACGAGCAGTACTTC.

This clonotype was found a few times. V gene TRBV20-1 combines with J gene TRBJ1-2, with 7 bases aligning to TRBD1. V lost 3 bases and J lost 5; bases outside the gene matches: 15. This CDR3 is built from 16 residues. Looked up from germline, CDR1 is DFQATT and CDR2 is SNEGSKA (reference sequence). The CDR3: CSASRDRTYVLYGYTF. The CDR3 DNA sequence: TGCAGTGCTAGCCGGGACAGAACATATGTTTTATATGGCTACACCTTC.

This rearrangement joins TRBV20-1 to TRBJ2-7; D unclear. CDR1 and CDR2 (germline): DFQATT, SNEGSKA (reference sequence). The V gene lost 5 bases and the J gene lost 0 bases, with 17 bases spanning the gap. There are 15 residues in the CDR3. CDR3: CSALPMPRSSYEQYF. In DNA form, the CDR3 reads TGCAGTGCTCTCCCTATGCCAAGGAGCTCCTACGAGCAGTACTTC.

This clonotype showed up just once. The rearrangement joins TRBV4-1 to TRBJ1-6, with D unclear. Germline V gives CDR1 MGHRA, CDR2 YSYEKL. The V and J ends lost 1 base and 9 bases respectively, with 13 bases between them. CDR3 size: 15 residues. The CDR3 DNA reads TGCGCCAGCAGCCAAGTATCCGGGTCTTCTTCACCCCTCCACTTT. Translated, it gives CASSQVSGSSSPLHF.

This clonotype has more than one count but fewer than ten. The gene calls are TRBV4-1 and TRBJ2-1, with D possibly being TRBD1 (6 bases). Germline CDR1 and CDR2: MGHRA and YSYEKL. The CDR3 loop spans 17 amino acids. The V end was cut by 3 bases, the J end by 7 bases, with 22 bases between. CDR3 nucleotides: TGCGCCAGCAGCCAGGGGTCACAGGGACGCCTCCGAAATGAGCAGTTCTTC. Protein product: CASSQGSQGRLRNEQFF.

The gene calls are TRBV12-3 or TRBV12-4 and TRBJ2-3; 11 bases fit TRBD2. The CDR3 loop spans 17 amino acids. The V gene end was trimmed by 2 bases and the J gene end by 6 bases; junction bases not matched to a gene: 10. The DNA for the CDR3 is TGTGCCAGCAGTTTAAAGGGTAGCGGGAGGGCCGCGGATACGCAGTATTTT. The encoded protein is CASSLKGSGRAADTQYF.

This clonotype was seen a handful of times. The chain uses TRBV12-3 or TRBV12-4 and TRBJ2-7, with TRBD2 matching 15 bases. Trimming took 2 bases from V and 5 from J; bases not matched to a gene: 7. The CDR3 is made up of 17 amino acids. CDR3 residues: CASSLRGLAGGGDEQYF. In DNA form, the CDR3 reads TGTGCCAGCAGTTTAAGGGGACTAGCGGGAGGTGGGGACGAGCAGTACTTC.

This chain joins TRBV11-2 and TRBJ2-3, with D maybe TRBD1 (5 bases). The germline CDR1 and CDR2 sequences are SGHAT and FQNNGV. Trimming stripped 5 bases from V and 1 base from J, with 16 bases between. The length of the CDR3 is 16 residues. The CDR3 region has the DNA TGTGCCAGCAGCATCCTTATAGGGGATGGCACAGATACGCAGTATTTT. This translates into CASSILIGDGTDTQYF.

This clonotype was detected only a few times. DNA of the CDR3: TGTGCCAGCAGCGGGCGCTTCAAAGGAGATACGCAGTATTTT. This codes for CASSGRFKGDTQYF. The rearrangement uses TRBV5-6 and TRBJ2-3, with D hard to call. Germline values: CDR1 SGHDT, CDR2 YYEEEE. V dropped 4 bases and J dropped 5 bases, with 14 bases sitting between them. There are 14 residues in the CDR3.

CDR3 sequence (DNA): TGTGCCAGCAGCCAAGATTGGGCGGGAGGGGACGTACACGAGCAGTACTTC. It translates to CASSQDWAGGDVHEQYF. The chain employs TRBV4-2 and TRBJ2-7, with 9 bases that match TRBD2. CDR3 length: 17 residues. The germline gives CDR1 LGHNA, CDR2 YNFKEQ. With V trimmed by 0 bases and J by 5 bases, 11 bases remained unmatched.

The rearrangement joins TRBV6-2 or TRBV6-3 to TRBJ2-1; 7 bases are a match to TRBD1. The J call is in doubt because the DNA end fits TRBJ2-7 better. Germline V gene data show CDR1 as MNHEY and CDR2 as SVGEGT. The CDR3 covers 13 residues. The CDR3 coding sequence is TGTGCCAGCGGGGACAGCTCCTACAATGAGCAGTACTTC. It codes for CASGDSSYNEQYF.

V is TRBV12-3 or TRBV12-4 and J is TRBJ2-3; the D gene is possibly TRBD2 (5 bases). The CDR3 sequence is 12 residues long. V dropped 6 bases and J dropped 6 bases, with 10 bases sitting between them. The CDR3 protein is CASRLKRDTQYF. CDR3 in DNA: TGTGCCAGCAGATTGAAGCGGGATACGCAGTATTTT.

The rearrangement uses TRBV5-6 and TRBJ1-2, with 8 bases fitting TRBD1. CDR1 is SGHDT and CDR2 is YYEEEE in the germline V gene. The CDR3 covers 17 residues. Losses at the gene ends were 2 bases for V and 4 bases for J; bases not matched to a gene: 13. The CDR3 loop is CASSLHEDRVFRYGYTF. The CDR3 region has the DNA TGTGCCAGCAGCTTACACGAGGACAGGGTTTTTCGCTATGGCTACACCTTC.

The table lists this clonotype with many counts. The chain is built from TRBV29-1 and TRBJ2-5, with D perhaps TRBD1 (5 bases). The CDR3 length is 14 residues. Trimming took 1 base from V and 4 from J, leaving 13 bases between them. Germline assignment: CDR1 SQVTM and CDR2 ANQGSEA. The DNA of the CDR3 is TGCAGCGTTGAAGGAAGCAGGGTGGGAGAGACCCAGTACTTC. It yields the protein CSVEGSRVGETQYF.

The chain links TRBV27 to TRBJ2-7, with TRBD1 identical over 9 bases. With V trimmed by 4 bases and J by 4 bases, 11 bases remained unmatched. The CDR3 consists of 16 residues. Germline V gene lookup returns CDR1 MNHEY and CDR2 SMNVEV (reference sequence). CDR3 nucleotide sequence: TGTGCCAGCAGTTCACACGGGCGGGACAGGGAATACGAGCAGTACTTC. This encodes CASSSHGRDREYEQYF.